These 4 T cell receptor beta chains came from one sample sequenced in a study of cytomegalovirus exposure and HLA in healthy donors. A multiplex PCR was run with 60 Vbeta primers and 13 Jbeta primers. Sequenced by immunoSEQ multiplex PCR; TCRdb stores in-frame clones only, minus some. The table lists about 120,000 clones, roughly a tenth of them singletons, with less than 4% in the top ten. Sequencing was carried out using PBMCs. The receptors shown here come from a young man in good health and CMV-seronegative.

The table lists this clone with a few counts. This sequence joins TRBV23-1 and TRBJ2-7; D is possibly TRBD2 (6 bases). TRBV23-1 is marked as an open reading frame, function uncertain. CDR3 length: 16 amino acids. V lost 0 bases and J lost 2, with 14 bases in between. CDR3 sequence (DNA): TGCGCCAGCAGTCAATCGGAGGCGGGACCGGCCTACGAGCAGTACTTC. Protein: CASSQSEAGPAYEQYF.

DNA of the CDR3: TGTGCCAGCAGCTCCGCCCCTCTCCGCGGGAGGGGAGCCAAAAACATTCAGTACTTC. This codes for CASSSAPLRGRGAKNIQYF. The V gene is TRBV13, the J gene TRBJ2-4; TRBD2 matches 9 bases. V shed 4 bases and J 0 bases; nucleotides not matched to a gene: 13. The CDR3 has 19 amino acids. The germline CDR1 and CDR2 sequences are PRHDT and FYEKMQ (reference sequence).

V and J are TRBV6-5 and TRBJ2-5; a possible D gene is TRBD2 (6 bases). Trimming shortened V by 6 bases and J by 5 bases, and 16 bases separated the two germline ends. Germline-derived CDR1 and CDR2 are MNHEY and SVGAGI. The CDR3 loop spans 14 amino acids. This CDR3 reads CASSLGLRGETQYF. DNA of the CDR3: TGTGCCAGCAGCCTTGGACTACGGGGCGAGACCCAGTACTTC.

The chain couples TRBV9 to TRBJ2-7; 10 bases are shared with TRBD1. Germline CDR1 is SGDLS and CDR2 is YYNGEE. Losses at the gene ends were 0 bases for V and 5 bases for J; bases not matched to a gene: 11. The CDR3 sequence is 17 residues long. CDR3 sequence: CASSVALTGTGANEQYF. For the CDR3, the DNA is TGTGCCAGCAGCGTAGCTCTCACCGGGACAGGGGCCAACGAGCAGTACTTC.